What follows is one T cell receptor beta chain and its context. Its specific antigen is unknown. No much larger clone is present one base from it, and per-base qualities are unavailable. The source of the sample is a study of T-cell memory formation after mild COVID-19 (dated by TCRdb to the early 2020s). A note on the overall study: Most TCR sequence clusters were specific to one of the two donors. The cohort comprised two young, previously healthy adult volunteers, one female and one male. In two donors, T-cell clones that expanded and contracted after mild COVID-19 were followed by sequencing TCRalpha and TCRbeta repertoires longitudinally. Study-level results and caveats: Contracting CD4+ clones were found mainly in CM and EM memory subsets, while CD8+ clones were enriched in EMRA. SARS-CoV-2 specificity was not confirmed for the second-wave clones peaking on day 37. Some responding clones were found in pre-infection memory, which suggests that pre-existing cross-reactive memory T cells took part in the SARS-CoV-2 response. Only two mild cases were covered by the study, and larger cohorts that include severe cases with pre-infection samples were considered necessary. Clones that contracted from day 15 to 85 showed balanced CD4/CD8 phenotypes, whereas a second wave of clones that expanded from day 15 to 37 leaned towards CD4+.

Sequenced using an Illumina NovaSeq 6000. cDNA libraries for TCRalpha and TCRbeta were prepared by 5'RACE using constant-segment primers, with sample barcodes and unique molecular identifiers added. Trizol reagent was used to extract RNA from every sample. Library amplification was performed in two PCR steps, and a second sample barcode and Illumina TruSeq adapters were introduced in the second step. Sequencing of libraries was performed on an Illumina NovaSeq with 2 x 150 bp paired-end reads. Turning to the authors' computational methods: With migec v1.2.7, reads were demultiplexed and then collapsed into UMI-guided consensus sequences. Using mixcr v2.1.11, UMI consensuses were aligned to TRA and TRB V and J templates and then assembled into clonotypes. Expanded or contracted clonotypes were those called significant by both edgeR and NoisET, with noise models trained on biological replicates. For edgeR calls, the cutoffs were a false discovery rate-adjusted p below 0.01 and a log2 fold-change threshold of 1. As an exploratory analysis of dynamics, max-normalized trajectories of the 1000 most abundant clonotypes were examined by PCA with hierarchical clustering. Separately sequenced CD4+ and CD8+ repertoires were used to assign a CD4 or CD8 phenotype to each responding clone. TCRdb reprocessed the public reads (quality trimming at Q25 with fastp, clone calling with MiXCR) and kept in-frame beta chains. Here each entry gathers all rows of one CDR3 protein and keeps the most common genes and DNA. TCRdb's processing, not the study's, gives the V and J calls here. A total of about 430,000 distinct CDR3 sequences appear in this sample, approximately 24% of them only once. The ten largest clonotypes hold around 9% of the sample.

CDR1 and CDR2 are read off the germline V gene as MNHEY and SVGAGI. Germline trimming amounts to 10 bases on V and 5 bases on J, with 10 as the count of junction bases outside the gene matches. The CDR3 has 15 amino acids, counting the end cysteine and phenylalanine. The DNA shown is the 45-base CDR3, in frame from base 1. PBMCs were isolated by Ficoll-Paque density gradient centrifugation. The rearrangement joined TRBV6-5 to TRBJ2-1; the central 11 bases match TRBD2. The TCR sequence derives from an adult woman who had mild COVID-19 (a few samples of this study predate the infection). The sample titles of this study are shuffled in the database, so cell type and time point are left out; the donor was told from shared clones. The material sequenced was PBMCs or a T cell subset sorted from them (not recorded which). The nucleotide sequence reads TGTGCCACCGGCCGCGGGACTAGCGGTAACAATGAGCAGTTCTTC. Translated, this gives CATGRGTSGNNEQFF.